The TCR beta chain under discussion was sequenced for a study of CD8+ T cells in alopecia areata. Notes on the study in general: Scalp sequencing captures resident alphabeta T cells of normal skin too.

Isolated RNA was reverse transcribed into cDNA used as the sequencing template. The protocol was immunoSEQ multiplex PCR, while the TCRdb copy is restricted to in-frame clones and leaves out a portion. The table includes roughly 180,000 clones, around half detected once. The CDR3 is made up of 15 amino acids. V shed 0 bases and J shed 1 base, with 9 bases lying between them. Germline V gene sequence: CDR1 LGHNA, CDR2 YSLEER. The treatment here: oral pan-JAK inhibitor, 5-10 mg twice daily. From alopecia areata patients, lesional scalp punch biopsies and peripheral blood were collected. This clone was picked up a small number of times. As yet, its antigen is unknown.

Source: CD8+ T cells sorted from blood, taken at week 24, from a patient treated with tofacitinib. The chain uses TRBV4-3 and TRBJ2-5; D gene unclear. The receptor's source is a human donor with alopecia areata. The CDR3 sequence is CASSQDASSQETQYF. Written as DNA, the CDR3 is TGCGCCAGCAGCCAAGATGCTAGTTCCCAAGAGACCCAGTACTTC.